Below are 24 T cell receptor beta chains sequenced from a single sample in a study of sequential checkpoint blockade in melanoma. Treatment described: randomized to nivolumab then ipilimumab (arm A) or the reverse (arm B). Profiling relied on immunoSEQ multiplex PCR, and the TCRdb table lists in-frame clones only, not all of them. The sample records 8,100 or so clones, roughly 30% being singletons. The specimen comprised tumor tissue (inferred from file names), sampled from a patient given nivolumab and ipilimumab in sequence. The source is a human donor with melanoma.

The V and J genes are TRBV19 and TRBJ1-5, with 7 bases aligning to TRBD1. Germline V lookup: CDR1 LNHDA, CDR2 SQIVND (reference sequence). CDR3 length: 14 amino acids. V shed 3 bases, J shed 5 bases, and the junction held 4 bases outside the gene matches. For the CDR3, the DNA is TGTGCCAGTAGTATGACAGGGCTGGATCAGCCCCAGCATTTT. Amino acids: CASSMTGLDQPQHF.

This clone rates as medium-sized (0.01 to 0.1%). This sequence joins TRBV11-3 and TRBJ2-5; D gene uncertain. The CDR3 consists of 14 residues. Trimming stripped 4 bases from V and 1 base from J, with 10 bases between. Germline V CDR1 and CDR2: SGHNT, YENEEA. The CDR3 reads CASSSDDFQETQYF. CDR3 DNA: TGTGCCAGCAGCTCCGACGACTTCCAAGAGACCCAGTACTTC.

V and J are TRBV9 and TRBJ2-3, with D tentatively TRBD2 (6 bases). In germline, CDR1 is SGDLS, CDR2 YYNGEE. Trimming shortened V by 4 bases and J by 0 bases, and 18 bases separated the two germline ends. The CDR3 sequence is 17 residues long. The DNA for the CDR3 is TGTGCCAGCAGCCCACAGCAGGGCGGGACTAGCACAGATACGCAGTATTTT. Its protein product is CASSPQQGGTSTDTQYF.

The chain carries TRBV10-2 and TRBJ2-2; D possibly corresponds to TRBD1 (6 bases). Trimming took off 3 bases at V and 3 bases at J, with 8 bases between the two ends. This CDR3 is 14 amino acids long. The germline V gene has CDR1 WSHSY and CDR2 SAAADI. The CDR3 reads CASSEQGYTGELFF. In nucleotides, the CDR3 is TGCGCCAGCAGTGAACAGGGATACACCGGGGAGCTGTTTTTT.

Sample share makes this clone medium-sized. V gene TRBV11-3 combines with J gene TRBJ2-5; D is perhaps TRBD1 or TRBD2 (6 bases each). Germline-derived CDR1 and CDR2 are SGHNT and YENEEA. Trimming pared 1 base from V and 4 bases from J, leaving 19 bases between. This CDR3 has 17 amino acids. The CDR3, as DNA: TGTGCCAGCAGCTTAGGACCGAGGGGGGCCTCAACAGAGACCCAGTACTTC. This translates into CASSLGPRGASTETQYF.

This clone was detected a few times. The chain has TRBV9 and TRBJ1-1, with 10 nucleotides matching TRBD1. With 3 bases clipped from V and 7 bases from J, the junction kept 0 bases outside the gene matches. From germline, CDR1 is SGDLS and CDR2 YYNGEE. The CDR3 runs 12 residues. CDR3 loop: CASSGDRGEAFF. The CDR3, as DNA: TGTGCCAGCAGCGGGGACAGGGGTGAAGCTTTCTTT.

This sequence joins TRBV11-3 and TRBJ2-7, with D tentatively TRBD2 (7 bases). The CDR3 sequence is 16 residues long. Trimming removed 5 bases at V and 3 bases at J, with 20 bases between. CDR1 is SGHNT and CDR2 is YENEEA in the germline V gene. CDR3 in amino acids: CASSLSVAGAVYEQYF. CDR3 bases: TGTGCCAGCAGCCTTAGCGTCGCGGGGGCCGTCTACGAGCAGTACTTC. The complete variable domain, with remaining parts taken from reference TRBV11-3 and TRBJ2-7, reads EAGVVQSPRYKIIEKKQPVAFWCNPISGHNTLYWYLQNLGQGPELLIRYENEEAVDDSQLPKDRFSAERLKGVDSTLKIQPAELGDSAVYLCASSLSVAGAVYEQYFGPGTRLTVT.

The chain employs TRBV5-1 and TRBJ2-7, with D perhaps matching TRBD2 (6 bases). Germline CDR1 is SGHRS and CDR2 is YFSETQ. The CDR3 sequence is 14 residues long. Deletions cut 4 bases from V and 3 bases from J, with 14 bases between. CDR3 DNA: TGCGCCAGCAGCCCCCCGGAGGGTATCTACGAGCAGTACTTC. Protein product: CASSPPEGIYEQYF.

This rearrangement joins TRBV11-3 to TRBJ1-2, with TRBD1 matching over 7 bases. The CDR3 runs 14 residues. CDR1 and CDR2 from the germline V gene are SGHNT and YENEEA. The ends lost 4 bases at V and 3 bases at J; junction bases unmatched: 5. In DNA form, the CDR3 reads TGTGCCAGCAGCTCAAGGACAGGCTACTATGGCTACACCTTC. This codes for CASSSRTGYYGYTF.

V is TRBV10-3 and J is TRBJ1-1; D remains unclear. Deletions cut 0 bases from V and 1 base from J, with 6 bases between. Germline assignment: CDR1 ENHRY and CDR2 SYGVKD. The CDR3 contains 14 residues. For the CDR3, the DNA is TGTGCCATCAGTGAGTCGATCGGGAACACTGAAGCTTTCTTT. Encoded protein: CAISESIGNTEAFF.

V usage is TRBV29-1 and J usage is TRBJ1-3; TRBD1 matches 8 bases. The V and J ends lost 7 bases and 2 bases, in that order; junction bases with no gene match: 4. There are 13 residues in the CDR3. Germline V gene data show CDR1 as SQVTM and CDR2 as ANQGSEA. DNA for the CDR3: TGCAGCGCACAACAGGGGGCTGGAAACACCATATATTTT. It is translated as CSAQQGAGNTIYF.

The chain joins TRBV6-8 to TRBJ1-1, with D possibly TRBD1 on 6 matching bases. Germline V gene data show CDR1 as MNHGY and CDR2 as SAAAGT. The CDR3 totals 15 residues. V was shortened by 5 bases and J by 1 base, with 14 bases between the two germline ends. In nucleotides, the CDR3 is TGTGCCAGCAGTAAGGCCGGGACAAAGAACACTGAAGCTTTCTTT. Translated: CASSKAGTKNTEAFF.

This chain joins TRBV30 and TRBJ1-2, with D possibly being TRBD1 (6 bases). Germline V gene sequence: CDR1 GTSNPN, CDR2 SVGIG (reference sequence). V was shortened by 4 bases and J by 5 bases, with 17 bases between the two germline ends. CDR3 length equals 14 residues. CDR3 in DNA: TGTGCCTGGAAACCCCCGGACAGCCTGTATGGCTACACCTTC. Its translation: CAWKPPDSLYGYTF.

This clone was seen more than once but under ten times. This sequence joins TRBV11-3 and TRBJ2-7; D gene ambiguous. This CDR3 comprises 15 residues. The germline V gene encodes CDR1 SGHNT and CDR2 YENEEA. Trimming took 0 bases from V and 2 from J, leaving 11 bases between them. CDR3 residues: CASSLERVNAYEQYF. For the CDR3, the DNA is TGTGCCAGCAGCTTAGAAAGGGTTAACGCCTACGAGCAGTACTTC.

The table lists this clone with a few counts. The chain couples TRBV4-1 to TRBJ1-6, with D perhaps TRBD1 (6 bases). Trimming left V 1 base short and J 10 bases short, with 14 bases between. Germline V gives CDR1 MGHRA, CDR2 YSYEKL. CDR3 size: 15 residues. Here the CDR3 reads CASSQVRGKGSPLHF. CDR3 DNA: TGCGCCAGCAGCCAAGTCAGGGGTAAGGGGTCACCCCTCCACTTT.

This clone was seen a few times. CDR3 loop: CASSYKAGTYEQYF. CDR3 nucleotides: TGTGCCAGCAGTTACAAAGCGGGCACCTACGAGCAGTACTTC. V is TRBV6-8 and J is TRBJ2-7; perhaps TRBD2 as D (6 bases). This CDR3 has 14 residues. Trimming stripped 2 bases from V and 2 bases from J, with 10 bases between. CDR1 is MNHGY, CDR2 SAAAGT, per germline.

The CDR3 sequence is CAWSVPRADTQYF. The CDR3 region has the DNA TGTGCCTGGAGTGTGCCTCGCGCAGATACGCAGTATTTT. The rearrangement links TRBV30 to TRBJ2-3; D gene ambiguous. The CDR3 loop spans 13 amino acids. V was clipped by 0 bases and J by 4 bases, with 8 bases between them. Germline V gene data show CDR1 as GTSNPN and CDR2 as SVGIG (reference sequence).

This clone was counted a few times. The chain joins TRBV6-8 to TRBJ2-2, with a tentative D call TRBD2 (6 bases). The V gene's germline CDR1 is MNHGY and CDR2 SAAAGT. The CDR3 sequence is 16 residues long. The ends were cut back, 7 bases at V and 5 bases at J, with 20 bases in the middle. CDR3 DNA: TGTGCCAGCACCTCCCCGGGGGAACGAGGGACCGGGGAGCTGTTTTTT. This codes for CASTSPGERGTGELFF.

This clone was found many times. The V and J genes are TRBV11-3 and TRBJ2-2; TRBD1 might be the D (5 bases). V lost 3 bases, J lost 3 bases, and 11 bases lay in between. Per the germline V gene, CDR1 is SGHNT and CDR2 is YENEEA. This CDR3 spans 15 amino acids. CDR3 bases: TGTGCCAGCAGCTTGTTACAGGTTTACACCGGGGAGCTGTTTTTT. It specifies CASSLLQVYTGELFF.

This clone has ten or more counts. CDR3 loop: CASSSSTGPIYEQYF. DNA of the CDR3: TGTGCCAGCAGCTCTTCAACTGGACCGATCTACGAGCAGTACTTC. The genes are TRBV11-3 and TRBJ2-7, with D hard to call. This CDR3 has 15 amino acids. The germline CDR1 and CDR2 sequences are SGHNT and YENEEA. Trimming took 4 bases from V and 3 from J, leaving 16 bases between them.

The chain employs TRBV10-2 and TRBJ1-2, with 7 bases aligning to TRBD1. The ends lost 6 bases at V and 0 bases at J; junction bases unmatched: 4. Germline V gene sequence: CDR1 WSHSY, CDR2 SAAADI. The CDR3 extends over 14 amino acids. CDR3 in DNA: TGCGCCAGCAGCTCAGGGGGACCTAACTATGGCTACACCTTC. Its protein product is CASSSGGPNYGYTF.

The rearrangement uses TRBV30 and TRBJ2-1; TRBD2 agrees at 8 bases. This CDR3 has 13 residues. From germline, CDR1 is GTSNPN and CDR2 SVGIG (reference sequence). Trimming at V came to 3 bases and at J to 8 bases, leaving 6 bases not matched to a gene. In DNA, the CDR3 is TGTGCCTGGAGGCGGGAGGTATTTTATGAGCAGTTCTTC. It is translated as CAWRREVFYEQFF.

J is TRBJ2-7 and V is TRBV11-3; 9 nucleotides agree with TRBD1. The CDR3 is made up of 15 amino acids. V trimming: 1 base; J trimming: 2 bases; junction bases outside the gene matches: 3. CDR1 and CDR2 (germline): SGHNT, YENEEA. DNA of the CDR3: TGTGCCAGCAGCTTAGTCGGGACAGGGCCCTACGAGCAGTACTTC. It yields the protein CASSLVGTGPYEQYF.

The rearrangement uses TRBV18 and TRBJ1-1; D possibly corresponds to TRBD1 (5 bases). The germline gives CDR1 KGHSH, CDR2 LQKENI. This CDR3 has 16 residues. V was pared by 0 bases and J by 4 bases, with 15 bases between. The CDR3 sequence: CASSPPTGVSGTEAFF. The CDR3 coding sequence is TGTGCCAGCTCACCACCAACGGGGGTCAGCGGCACTGAAGCTTTCTTT.